A selection of T cell receptor beta chains follows, all from one sample in a study of blood T cell repertoires in COVID-19. Assay used: immunoSEQ multiplex PCR; TCRdb lists only in-frame clones, some missing. Among about 270,000 clones, about 89% were seen once, and the ten largest hold over 2%. Material: peripheral blood. Receptor source: a woman in her forties or fifties with acute or convalescent COVID-19. Each CDR3 is given with its conserved first and last residue. Each record gives: D gene, V gene, clone size, J gene, CDR3 DNA, CDR3 protein. The D gene is left open where the match is weak. A clone size is listed for some rows: how often the clone was seen (once, few, many), or a class if it is expanded.

d_gene: NA
v_gene: TRBV27
abundance: NA
j_gene: TRBJ1-5
CDR3nt: TGTGCCAGCAGTTACTCCAGGAATCAGCCCCAGCATTTT
CDR3aa: CASSYSRNQPQHF

d_gene: NA
v_gene: TRBV18
abundance: NA
j_gene: TRBJ2-7
CDR3nt: TGTGCCAGCTCTTCTGGGAGGGACAACGAGCAGTACTTC
CDR3aa: CASSSGRDNEQYF

d_gene: NA
v_gene: TRBV14
abundance: once
j_gene: TRBJ2-5
CDR3nt: TGTGCCAGCAGCCGAGACAGGTTCGAGACCCAGTACTTC
CDR3aa: CASSRDRFETQYF

d_gene: NA
v_gene: TRBV2
abundance: NA
j_gene: TRBJ1-5
CDR3nt: TGTGCCAGCAATCTCCGGGGGGGGAATCAGCCCCAGCATTTT
CDR3aa: CASNLRGGNQPQHF

d_gene: TRBD1
v_gene: TRBV2
abundance: NA
j_gene: TRBJ1-6
CDR3nt: TGTGCCAGCAGTGCTCCGGGACAGGGGGGTTCACCCCTCCACTTT
CDR3aa: CASSAPGQGGSPLHF

d_gene: TRBD2
v_gene: TRBV2
abundance: NA
j_gene: TRBJ2-7
CDR3nt: TGTGCCAGCAGCCGGACTAGCGGGAGGGCCTGGACCGCCGAGCAGTACTTC
CDR3aa: CASSRTSGRAWTAEQYF

d_gene: NA
v_gene: TRBV18
abundance: NA
j_gene: TRBJ1-1
CDR3nt: TGTGCCAGCTCATTTGGCCAGGGGAACACTGAAGCTTTCTTT
CDR3aa: CASSFGQGNTEAFF

d_gene: NA
v_gene: TRBV7-3
abundance: NA
j_gene: TRBJ1-2
CDR3nt: TGTGCCAGCAGTCCAACGGGGAACTATGGCTACACCTTC
CDR3aa: CASSPTGNYGYTF

d_gene: TRBD2
v_gene: TRBV28
abundance: few
j_gene: TRBJ2-2
CDR3nt: TGTGCCAGCAGTCCTCCGGGGGGATGGACCGGGGAGCTGTTTTTT
CDR3aa: CASSPPGGWTGELFF

d_gene: NA
v_gene: TRBV5-1
abundance: NA
j_gene: TRBJ2-5
CDR3nt: TGCGCCAGCAGCTTGTTCCCCTCCCAAGAGACCCAGTACTTC
CDR3aa: CASSLFPSQETQYF

d_gene: NA
v_gene: TRBV4-3
abundance: NA
j_gene: TRBJ2-1
CDR3nt: TGCGCCAGCAGCCAAGATAGGACATGGGGGCAGTTCTTC
CDR3aa: CASSQDRTWGQFF

d_gene: TRBD2
v_gene: TRBV2
abundance: NA
j_gene: TRBJ2-4
CDR3nt: TGTGCCAGCAGTGTAAGGGCGGGGGGCGACGACAAAAACATTCAGTACTTC
CDR3aa: CASSVRAGGDDKNIQYF

d_gene: NA
v_gene: TRBV7-9
abundance: NA
j_gene: TRBJ2-6
CDR3nt: TGTGCCAGCAGCTTGAGGATCTCTGGGGCCAACGTCCTGACTTTC
CDR3aa: CASSLRISGANVLTF

d_gene: TRBD1
v_gene: TRBV28
abundance: NA
j_gene: TRBJ2-4
CDR3nt: TGTGCCAGCAGCCCCCTCAGACAGGGTATAGCCAAAAACATTCAGTACTTC
CDR3aa: CASSPLRQGIAKNIQYF

d_gene: NA
v_gene: TRBV19
abundance: NA
j_gene: TRBJ2-3
CDR3nt: TGTGCCAGTAGTATCTGGAAGGGAGGCACAGATACGCAGTATTTT
CDR3aa: CASSIWKGGTDTQYF

d_gene: NA
v_gene: TRBV6-5
abundance: NA
j_gene: TRBJ2-7
CDR3nt: TGTGCCAGCAGATTTACAGGGTCCTACGAGCAGTACTTC
CDR3aa: CASRFTGSYEQYF

d_gene: TRBD1
v_gene: TRBV7-9
abundance: NA
j_gene: TRBJ1-6
CDR3nt: TGTGCCAGCAGCTCTTGGACAGGGAGGTCACCCCTCCACTTT
CDR3aa: CASSSWTGRSPLHF

d_gene: NA
v_gene: TRBV24-1
abundance: NA
j_gene: TRBJ1-2
CDR3nt: TGTGCCACCAGTGATGGTCAGACGGGGGGCTACACCTTC
CDR3aa: CATSDGQTGGYTF

d_gene: NA
v_gene: TRBV28
abundance: NA
j_gene: TRBJ1-4
CDR3nt: TGTGCCAGCAGTTTAGGGAGTACAACTAATGAAAAACTGTTTTTT
CDR3aa: CASSLGSTTNEKLFF

d_gene: TRBD2
v_gene: TRBV5-1
abundance: NA
j_gene: TRBJ2-7
CDR3nt: TGCGCCAGCAGCTTATTAATAGCGGGCTACGAGCAGTACTTC
CDR3aa: CASSLLIAGYEQYF

d_gene: NA
v_gene: TRBV7-3
abundance: NA
j_gene: TRBJ2-7
CDR3nt: TGTGCCAGCAGCTTAAGACCAGAGGGCGAGCAGTACTTC
CDR3aa: CASSLRPEGEQYF

d_gene: NA
v_gene: TRBV12-3/TRBV12-4
abundance: NA
j_gene: TRBJ1-1
CDR3nt: TGTGCCAGCAGTTATCAAATGAACACTGAAGCTTTCTTT
CDR3aa: CASSYQMNTEAFF

d_gene: NA
v_gene: TRBV20-1
abundance: NA
j_gene: TRBJ2-7
CDR3nt: TGCAGTGCTAGTGGGACTGGGTCCTACGAGCAGTACTTC
CDR3aa: CSASGTGSYEQYF

d_gene: NA
v_gene: TRBV29-1
abundance: few
j_gene: TRBJ1-1
CDR3nt: TGCAGCGCGCGGGGGGAAACTGAAGCTTTCTTT
CDR3aa: CSARGETEAFF

d_gene: NA
v_gene: TRBV24-1
abundance: few
j_gene: TRBJ1-4
CDR3nt: TGTGCCACCAGTGATGCCAAGTTACGGGAAAAACTGTTTTTT
CDR3aa: CATSDAKLREKLFF

d_gene: NA
v_gene: TRBV9
abundance: NA
j_gene: TRBJ2-7
CDR3nt: TGTGCCAGCAGCGTAATGGCAGGGGACTCCTACGAGCAGTACTTC
CDR3aa: CASSVMAGDSYEQYF

d_gene: NA
v_gene: TRBV6-5
abundance: NA
j_gene: TRBJ1-4
CDR3nt: TGTGCCAGCAGAGAGAACAGGGACGGAGGTGAAAAACTGTTTTTT
CDR3aa: CASRENRDGGEKLFF

d_gene: TRBD1
v_gene: TRBV5-1
abundance: NA
j_gene: TRBJ1-2
CDR3nt: TGCGCCAGCAGCTTGAACAGGGGGAACTATGGCTACACCTTC
CDR3aa: CASSLNRGNYGYTF